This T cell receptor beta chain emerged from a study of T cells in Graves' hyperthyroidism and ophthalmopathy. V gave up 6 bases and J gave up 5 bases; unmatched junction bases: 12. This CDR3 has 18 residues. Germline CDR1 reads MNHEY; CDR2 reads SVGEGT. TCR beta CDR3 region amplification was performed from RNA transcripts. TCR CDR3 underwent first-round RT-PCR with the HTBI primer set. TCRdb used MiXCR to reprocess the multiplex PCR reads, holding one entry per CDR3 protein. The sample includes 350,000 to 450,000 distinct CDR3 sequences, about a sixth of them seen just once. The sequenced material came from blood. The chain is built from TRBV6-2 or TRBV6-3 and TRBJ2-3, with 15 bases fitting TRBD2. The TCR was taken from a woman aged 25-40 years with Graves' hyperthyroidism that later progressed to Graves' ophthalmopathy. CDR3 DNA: TGTGCCAGCAGACCCCGGATAAGGGGACTAGCGGGAGGAGATACGCAGTATTTT. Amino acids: CASRPRIRGLAGGDTQYF.